This T cell receptor beta chain came from a study of identical twins. This CDR3 has 15 amino acids. V gave up 2 bases and J gave up 1 base, with 6 bases separating them. This clonotype has at least ten counts. Its cognate antigen is unknown. Each donor was a healthy Caucasian. General observations from the study: Insertion counts were lower in abundant cord blood beta clonotypes, a trend that memory repertoires did not show.

TCRdb reanalysed the 5' RACE reads using MiXCR and keeps one entry per CDR3 protein. The table records around 1.7 million distinct CDR3 sequences, around 29% of them present only once. Sequencing input: cord blood. The chain links TRBV12-3 or TRBV12-4 to TRBJ2-6, with no clear D. This TCR was sampled from a newborn girl in good health. CDR3 amino acids: CASSLFGSGANVLTF. In DNA form, the CDR3 reads TGTGCCAGCAGTTTATTTGGGTCTGGGGCCAACGTCCTGACTTTC.